The 2 T cell receptor beta chains below come from one sample, sequenced in a study of CD4 and CD8 cells across lung adenocarcinoma regions. One entry per CDR3 protein, called by TCRdb with MiXCR from the PCR reads. Of around 19,000 distinct CDR3 sequences in the sample, roughly half were seen once. Sample: CD8+ T cells from the center of a lung tumor. The receptors stem from a female donor with lung adenocarcinoma. The CD4 and CD8 labels of this study may be unreliable.

Ten or more counts support this clonotype. This chain links TRBV12-5 with TRBJ2-1, with TRBD2 identical over 7 bases. This CDR3 spans 14 amino acids. V gave up 7 bases and J gave up 0 bases; unmatched junction bases: 3. CDR1 is LGHNT, CDR2 FRNRAP, per germline. The CDR3 region is CASAGRSSYNEQFF. CDR3 coding DNA: TGTGCTAGTGCCGGGAGGTCCTCCTACAATGAGCAGTTCTTC.

There are many counts of this clonotype. The chain combines TRBV6-1 with TRBJ2-1, with TRBD2 as a possible D gene (5 bases). The J call may be mistaken, given a closer DNA end match to TRBJ2-7. Germline CDR1 is MNHNS and CDR2 is SASEGT. This CDR3 comprises 16 residues. DNA of the CDR3: TGTGCCAGCAGTGAAGGTGGGTGGAGGAGCTCCTACGAGCAGTACGTC. Translated: CASSEGGWRSSYEQYV.